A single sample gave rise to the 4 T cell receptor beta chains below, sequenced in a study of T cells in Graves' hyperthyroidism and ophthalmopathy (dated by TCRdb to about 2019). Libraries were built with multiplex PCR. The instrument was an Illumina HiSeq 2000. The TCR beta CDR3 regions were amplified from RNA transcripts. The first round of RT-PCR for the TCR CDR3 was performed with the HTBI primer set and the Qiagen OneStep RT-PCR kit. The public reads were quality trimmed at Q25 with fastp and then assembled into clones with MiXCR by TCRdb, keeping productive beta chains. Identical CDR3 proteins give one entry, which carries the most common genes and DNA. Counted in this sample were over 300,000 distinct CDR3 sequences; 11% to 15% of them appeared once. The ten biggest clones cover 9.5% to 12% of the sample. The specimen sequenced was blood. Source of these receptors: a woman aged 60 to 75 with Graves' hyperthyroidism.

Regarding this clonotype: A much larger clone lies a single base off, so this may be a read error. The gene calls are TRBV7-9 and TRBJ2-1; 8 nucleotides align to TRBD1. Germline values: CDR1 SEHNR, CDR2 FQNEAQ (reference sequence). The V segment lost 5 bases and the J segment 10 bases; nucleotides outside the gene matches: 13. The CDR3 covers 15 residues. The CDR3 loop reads CASSTYRGASWEQFF. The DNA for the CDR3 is TGTGCCAGCAGCACCTACAGGGGGGCAAGTTGGGAGCAGTTCTTC.

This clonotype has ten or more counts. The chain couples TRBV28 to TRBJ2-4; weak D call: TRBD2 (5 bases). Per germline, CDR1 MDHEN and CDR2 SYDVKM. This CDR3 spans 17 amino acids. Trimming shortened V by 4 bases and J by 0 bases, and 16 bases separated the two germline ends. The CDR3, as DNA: TGTGCCAGCAGTTCTCGTACGGGGATTCTAGCCAAAAACATTCAGTACTTC. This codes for CASSSRTGILAKNIQYF.

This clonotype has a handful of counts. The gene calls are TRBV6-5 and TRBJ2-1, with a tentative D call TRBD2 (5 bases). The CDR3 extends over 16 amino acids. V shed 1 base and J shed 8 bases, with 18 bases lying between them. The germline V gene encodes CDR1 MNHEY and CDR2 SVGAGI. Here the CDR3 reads CASSYLRVTPQYEQFF. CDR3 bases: TGTGCCAGCAGTTACTTGCGGGTGACCCCACAATATGAGCAGTTCTTC.

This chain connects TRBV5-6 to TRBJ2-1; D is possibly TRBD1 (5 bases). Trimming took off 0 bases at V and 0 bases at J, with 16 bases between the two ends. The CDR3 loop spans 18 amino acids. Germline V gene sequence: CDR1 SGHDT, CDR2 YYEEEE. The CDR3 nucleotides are TGTGCCAGCAGCTTGGACAGGTATCTTTTAAGCTCCTACAATGAGCAGTTCTTC. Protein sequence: CASSLDRYLLSSYNEQFF. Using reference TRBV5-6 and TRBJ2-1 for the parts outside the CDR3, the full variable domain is DAGVTQSPTHLIKTRGQQVTLRCSPKSGHDTVSWYQQALGQGPQFIFQYYEEEERQRGNFPDRFSGHQFPNYSSELNVNALLLGDSALYLCASSLDRYLLSSYNEQFFGPGTRLTVL.